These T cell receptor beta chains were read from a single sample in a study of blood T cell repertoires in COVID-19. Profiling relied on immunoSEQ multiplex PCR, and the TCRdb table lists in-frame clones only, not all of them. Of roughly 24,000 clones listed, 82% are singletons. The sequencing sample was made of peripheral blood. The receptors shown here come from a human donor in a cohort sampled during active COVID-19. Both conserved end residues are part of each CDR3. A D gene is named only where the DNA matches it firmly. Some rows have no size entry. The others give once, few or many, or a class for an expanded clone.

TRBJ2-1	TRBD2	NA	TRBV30	TGTGCCTGCCTTGGGGGACTAGGCAATGAGCAGTTCTTC	CACLGGLGNEQFF
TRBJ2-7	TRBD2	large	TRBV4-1	TGCGCCAGCAGCCAAGGACTAGCGGGGTCTTCCTACGAGCAGTACTTC	CASSQGLAGSSYEQYF
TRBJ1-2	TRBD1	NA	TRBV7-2	TGTGCCAGCAGCTTAGCGGGACAGAAAGATGGCTACACCTTC	CASSLAGQKDGYTF
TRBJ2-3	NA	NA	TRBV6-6	TGTGCCAGCAGCAATCAGGGGGGCCTCACAGATACGCAGTATTTT	CASSNQGGLTDTQYF
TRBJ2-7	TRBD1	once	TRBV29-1	TGCAGCGTTGAAGAACCGGGACAGGGGTCCTACGAGCAGTACTTC	CSVEEPGQGSYEQYF
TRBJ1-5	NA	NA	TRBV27	TGTGCCAGCAGTTTGCGGGGGAATCAGCCCCAGCATTTT	CASSLRGNQPQHF
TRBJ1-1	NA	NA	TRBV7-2	TGTGCCAGCAGCTTAACCAAGGGGACTGAAGCTTTCTTT	CASSLTKGTEAFF
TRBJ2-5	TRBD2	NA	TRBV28	TGTGCCAGCAGTCCAATTCAGGGGAGCGGTAGCGGGAAGCGAATAGAGACCCAGTACTTC	CASSPIQGSGSGKRIETQYF
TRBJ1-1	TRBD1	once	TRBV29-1	TGCAGCGGAACGACAGGGGTAGGCACTGAAGCTTTCTTT	CSGTTGVGTEAFF
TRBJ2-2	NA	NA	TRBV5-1	TGCGCCAGCAGCGTTGGGGCCTACGGGGGCACCGGGGAGCTGTTTTTT	CASSVGAYGGTGELFF
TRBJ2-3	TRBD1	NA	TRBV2	TGTGCCAGCAGTGACCAGGGGGCTTTAGATACGCAGTATTTT	CASSDQGALDTQYF
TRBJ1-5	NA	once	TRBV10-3	TGTGCCATCGGGCTCGAGGGAGGTTATCAGCCCCAGCATTTT	CAIGLEGGYQPQHF
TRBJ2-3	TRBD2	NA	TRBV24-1	TGTGCCACCAGTGACTCCGGGACTAGCGGGCCCCTCACAGATACGCAGTATTTT	CATSDSGTSGPLTDTQYF
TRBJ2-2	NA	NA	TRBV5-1	TGCGCCAGCAGCCAGAACACCGGGGAGCTGTTTTTT	CASSQNTGELFF
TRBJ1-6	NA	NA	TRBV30	TGTGCCTGGAGTGTATCGGGACAACCTAGAAATTCACCCCTCCACTTT	CAWSVSGQPRNSPLHF
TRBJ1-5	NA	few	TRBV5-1	TGCGCCAGCAGGCGGGGCTCAAATAGCAATCAGCCCCAGCATTTT	CASRRGSNSNQPQHF
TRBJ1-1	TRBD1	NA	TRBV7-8	TGTGCCAGCAGCTACCGACAGGGTGAAGCTTTCTTT	CASSYRQGEAFF
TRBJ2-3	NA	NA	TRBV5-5	TGTGCCAGCAGCTTGGGGGATCCTAGCGATACGCAGTATTTT	CASSLGDPSDTQYF
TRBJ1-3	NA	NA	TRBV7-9	TGTGCCAGCAGCCAGACAATCTCTGGAAACACCATATATTTT	CASSQTISGNTIYF
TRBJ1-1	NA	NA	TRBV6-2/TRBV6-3	TGTGCCAGCAGTTCAGGAGGGTCGACTTTCTTT	CASSSGGSTFF
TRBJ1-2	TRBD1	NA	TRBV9	TGTGCCAGCAGCCTCGAGACAGGGGGCGGTGGCTACACCTTC	CASSLETGGGGYTF
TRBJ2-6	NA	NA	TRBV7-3	TGTGCCAGCAGCTTTTCGGTGCGGGGCTCTGGGGCCAACGTCCTGACTTTC	CASSFSVRGSGANVLTF
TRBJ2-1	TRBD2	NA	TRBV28	TGTGCCAGCAGCCGCGGGACTAGCGGGAGACGTGAGCAGTTCTTC	CASSRGTSGRREQFF
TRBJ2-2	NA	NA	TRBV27	TGTGCCAGCAGTTTATCGCAGGGGTTGTACACCGGGGAGCTGTTTTTT	CASSLSQGLYTGELFF
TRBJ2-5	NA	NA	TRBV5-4	TGTGCCAGCAGCTGGGGCGGAGCAAACCAAGAGACCCAGTACTTC	CASSWGGANQETQYF
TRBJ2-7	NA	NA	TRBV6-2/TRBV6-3	TGTGCCAGCAGTTCCGCAGACGAGCAGTACTTC	CASSSADEQYF
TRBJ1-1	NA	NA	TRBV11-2	TGTGCCAGCAGCCTTATAACGGGTGAAGCTTTCTTT	CASSLITGEAFF
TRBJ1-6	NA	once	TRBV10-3	TGTGCCATCAGTGAGTCCCCCGGTTATAATTCACCCCTCCACTTT	CAISESPGYNSPLHF
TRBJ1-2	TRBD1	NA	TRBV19	TGTGCCAGTAGTGAGCAGGGGGGCGGCTATGGCTACACCTTC	CASSEQGGGYGYTF
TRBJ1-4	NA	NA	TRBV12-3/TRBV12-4	TGTGCCAGCAGTTTCTACAGGGATGAAAAACTGTTTTTT	CASSFYRDEKLFF
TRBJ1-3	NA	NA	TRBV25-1	TGTGCCAGCAGTCCAACAGGGAGCTCTGGAAACACCATATATTTT	CASSPTGSSGNTIYF
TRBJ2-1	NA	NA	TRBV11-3	TGTGCCAGCAGCTTAGAAGCAGGGGATAATGAGCAGTTCTTC	CASSLEAGDNEQFF
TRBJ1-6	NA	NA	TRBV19	TGTGCCAGTAGTTTGCAGCGCAGGGGTGGTTCACCCCTCCACTTT	CASSLQRRGGSPLHF
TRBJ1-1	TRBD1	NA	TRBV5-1	TGCGCCAGCAGCTGGACAGGGGACACTGAAGCTTTCTTT	CASSWTGDTEAFF
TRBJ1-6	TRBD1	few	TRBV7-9	TGTGCCAGCAGCTTATCGCCCCAGGGGGCATATTCACCCCTCCACTTT	CASSLSPQGAYSPLHF
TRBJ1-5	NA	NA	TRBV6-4	TGTGCCAGCAGTAAGGAGGGCGGCAATCAGCCCCAGCATTTT	CASSKEGGNQPQHF
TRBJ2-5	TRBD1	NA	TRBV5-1	TGCGCCAGCAGCTCAGATACAGGGGGTTGGGAGACCCAGTACTTC	CASSSDTGGWETQYF
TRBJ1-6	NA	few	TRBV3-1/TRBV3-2	TGTGCCAGCAGCCTCGGGGAGTCACCTCGGCCCCTCCACTTT	CASSLGESPRPLHF
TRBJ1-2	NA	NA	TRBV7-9	TGTGCCAGCAGCTTAGCGCTTACGGACTATGGCTACACCTTC	CASSLALTDYGYTF
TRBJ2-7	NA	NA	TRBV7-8	TGTGCCAGCCTCTTTCGTGGGGCCTCCGAGCAGTACTTC	CASLFRGASEQYF
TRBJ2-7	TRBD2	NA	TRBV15	TGTGCCACCAGCGGACTAGCGGGAGACTCCGACGCGTCCTACGAGCAGTACTTC	CATSGLAGDSDASYEQYF
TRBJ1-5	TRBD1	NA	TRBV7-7	TGTGCCAGCAGCCTTCGGACAGGGGGGGGCAATCAGCCCCAGCATTTT	CASSLRTGGGNQPQHF
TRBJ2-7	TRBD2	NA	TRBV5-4	TGTGCCAGCAGCCTACGGACTAGCGGGAGGGAAGACGAGCAGTACTTC	CASSLRTSGREDEQYF
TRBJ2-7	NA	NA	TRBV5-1	TGCGCCAGCAGCCCGAACGGGGGGTCAGGGGCCTACGAGCAGTACTTC	CASSPNGGSGAYEQYF
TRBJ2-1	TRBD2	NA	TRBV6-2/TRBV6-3	TGTGCCAGCAGTAAGCGACTAGCGGGGATCTCCTACAATGAGCAGTTCTTC	CASSKRLAGISYNEQFF
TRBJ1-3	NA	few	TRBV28	TGTGCCAGCAGTTTAACCAGGGCCTCTGGAAACACCATATATTTT	CASSLTRASGNTIYF
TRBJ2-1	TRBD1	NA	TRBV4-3	TGCGCCAGCAGCAAGGACAGGGTCTCCTACAATGAGCAGTTCTTC	CASSKDRVSYNEQFF
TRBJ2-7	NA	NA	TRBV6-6	TGTGCCAGCAGTACATCCCGCTACGAGCAGTACTTC	CASSTSRYEQYF
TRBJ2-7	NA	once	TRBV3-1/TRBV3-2	TGTGCCAGCAGCCCCAGGGTTCAATCCTCCTACGAGCAGTACTTC	CASSPRVQSSYEQYF
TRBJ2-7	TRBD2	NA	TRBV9	TGTGCCAGCAGCGTTAGCGGGGGGACCGTCTACGAGCAGTACTTC	CASSVSGGTVYEQYF
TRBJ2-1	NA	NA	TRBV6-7	TGTGCCAGCAGTTACTCGGCTAGCGAGAATGTCTACAATGAGCAGTTCTTC	CASSYSASENVYNEQFF
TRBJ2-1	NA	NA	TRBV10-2	TGCGCTACCAGCCAGGGTGGGTACAATGAGCAGTTCTTC	CATSQGGYNEQFF
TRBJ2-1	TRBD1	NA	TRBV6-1	TGTGCCAGCAGTGAAGGCCACTACAGGGGAAGGGAGCAGTTCTTC	CASSEGHYRGREQFF
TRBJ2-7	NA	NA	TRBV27	TGTGCCAGCAGTACCCAGCAGGGGTTCCTCTACGAGCAGTACTTC	CASSTQQGFLYEQYF
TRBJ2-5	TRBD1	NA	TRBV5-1	TGCGCCAGCAGCCCAAGACAGGGTCCAGAGACCCAGTACTTC	CASSPRQGPETQYF